This is a list of T cell receptor beta chains from one sample in a study of CD8 T cells in ankylosing spondylitis. TCRdb used MiXCR to reprocess the 5' RACE reads, holding one entry per CDR3 protein. The sample shows about 250,000 distinct CDR3 sequences, roughly 18% of them seen only once. Sequencing was carried out using blood, either unsorted or a sorted T cell fraction (not recorded which). The receptors were gathered from a male donor with ankylosing spondylitis or in good health (not recorded which). CDR3s include the opening cysteine and the closing phenylalanine or tryptophan. D genes are given only for firm matches. A row's size may be missing; if present it is once, few, many or a size class.

TRBD1 TRBJ1-4 TRBV27 few TGTGCCAGCAGCGGGACAGCTGAAAAACTGTTTTTT CASSGTAEKLFF
TRBD1 TRBJ1-5 TRBV27 - TGTGCCAGCAGCACAGGGGGCCAGCCCCAGCATTTT CASSTGGQPQHF
- TRBJ1-5 TRBV7-9 many TGTGCCAGCAGCCTGGGGCTAGGGCCCCTACAGCCCCAGCATTTT CASSLGLGPLQPQHF
- TRBJ2-7 TRBV4-1 few TGCGCCAGCAGCCAGGCCGGGGAGCTCTACGAGCAGTACTTC CASSQAGELYEQYF
- TRBJ1-5 TRBV3-1 many TGTGCCAGCAGCCAAGATTATAGATATAGCAATCAGCCCCAGCATTTT CASSQDYRYSNQPQHF
TRBD2 TRBJ2-5 TRBV29-1 - TGCAGCGTTCTGGGCGGGAGTTACCAAGAGACCCAGTACTTC CSVLGGSYQETQYF
- TRBJ2-2 TRBV10-1 many TGCGCCAGCAGTGAACTGAACACCGGGGAGCTGTTTTTT CASSELNTGELFF
TRBD2 TRBJ2-3 TRBV11-2 few TGTGCCAGCAGCCTTATACTAGCGGTGGGGTCGGCAGATACGCAGTATTTT CASSLILAVGSADTQYF
TRBD1 TRBJ2-1 TRBV18 - TGTGCCAGCTCACTGACACCGGGACAGGGGGCACATGAGCAGTTCTTC CASSLTPGQGAHEQFF
TRBD1 TRBJ2-3 TRBV20-1 - TGCAGTGCTAGTGGCTGGGACAGAAGCCTTACACGGCATACGCAGTATTTT CSASGWDRSLTRHTQYF
TRBD1 TRBJ1-5 TRBV6-1 few TGTGCCAGCAGTGAAGCGGGGACAGGGAGTCAGCCCCAGCATTTT CASSEAGTGSQPQHF
TRBD2 TRBJ2-5 TRBV18 few TGTGCCAGCTCACCACCGATCCTAGCGGTAATCCAAGAGACCCAGTACTTC CASSPPILAVIQETQYF
TRBD1 TRBJ2-7 TRBV9 few TGTGCCAGCAGCGGGGGACAGGGGATGGCCTACGAGCAGTACTTC CASSGGQGMAYEQYF
TRBD1 TRBJ2-1 TRBV12-3/TRBV12-4 - TGTGCCAGCAGTTCGGGACAGGGGGAGGATGAGCAGTTCTTC CASSSGQGEDEQFF
TRBD1 TRBJ1-1 TRBV6-5 few TGTGCCAGCAGTTACCAGGGGGCTAACACTGAAGCTTTCTTT CASSYQGANTEAFF
- TRBJ1-6 TRBV14 - TGTGCCAGCAGCCAAGAGAGCTCCTATAATTCACCCCTCCACTTT CASSQESSYNSPLHF
- TRBJ2-1 TRBV5-4 - TGTGCCAGCAGCTTGGCCGACGGGGTTTCCTACAATGAGCAGTTCTTC CASSLADGVSYNEQFF
- TRBJ2-1 TRBV20-1 - TGCAGTGCGGAGGAAGGACTTCCTTACAATGAGCAGTTCTTC CSAEEGLPYNEQFF
TRBD1 TRBJ2-1 TRBV20-1 few TGCAGTGCTGGACAGGGGGACTACAATGAGCAGTTCTTC CSAGQGDYNEQFF
TRBD2 TRBJ2-1 TRBV7-3 few TGTGCCAGCAGCTTCCTAGCGGGAACAAGTAATGAGCAGTTCTTC CASSFLAGTSNEQFF
- TRBJ2-7 TRBV12-3/TRBV12-4 few TGTGCCAGCAGACAGGGAGAAACCTACGAGCAGTACTTC CASRQGETYEQYF
- TRBJ2-7 TRBV14 few TGCGCCAGCAGCCAAGATCCTGGCTACGAGCAGTACTTC CASSQDPGYEQYF
TRBD1 TRBJ2-7 TRBV27 many TGTGCCAGCAGTTCGCCCCAAAAGACAGGGGGGTACTCCTACGAGCAGTACTTC CASSSPQKTGGYSYEQYF
TRBD1 TRBJ1-5 TRBV29-1 - TGCAGCGTTCGACAGGGGGCGGGAAATCAGCCCCAGCATTTT CSVRQGAGNQPQHF